These T cell receptor beta chains were read from a single sample in a study of blood T cell repertoires in COVID-19. Method: immunoSEQ multiplex PCR; TCRdb's copy keeps in-frame clones and lacks some. The table lists approximately 50,000 clones, roughly 90% of them singletons. Sequenced sample: peripheral blood. These receptors were collected from a human donor in a cohort sampled during active COVID-19. Both conserved end residues are part of each CDR3. The D gene is left open where the match is weak. Where a row states a size, it is once, few, many or the class of an expanded clone; other rows omit it.

abundance,d_gene,j_gene,v_gene,CDR3nt,CDR3aa
once,TRBD1,TRBJ1-4,TRBV6-6,TGTGCCAGCAGTTACACCGGACAGGGTAATGAAAAACTGTTTTTT,CASSYTGQGNEKLFF
-,-,TRBJ2-2,TRBV9,TGTGCCAGCAGCGTAGATAGTACCGGGGAGCTGTTTTTT,CASSVDSTGELFF
-,-,TRBJ1-5,TRBV28,TGTGCCAGCAGCTTACCAGGAGGGAAGTCCCAGCCCCAGCATTTT,CASSLPGGKSQPQHF
-,-,TRBJ1-3,TRBV2,TGTGCCAGCAGTTTCCCAGGGGCGGGCTCTGGAAACACCATATATTTT,CASSFPGAGSGNTIYF
-,-,TRBJ2-1,TRBV7-2,TGTGCCAGCAGCTTCCGGGGGACCCAGAGCTCCTACAATGAGCAGTTCTTC,CASSFRGTQSSYNEQFF
-,-,TRBJ2-7,TRBV19,TGTGCCAGTAGTATGGGACTTCCACCAACCTACGAGCAGTACTTC,CASSMGLPPTYEQYF
-,TRBD1,TRBJ1-4,TRBV5-1,TGCGCCAGCAGCGCGGGACAGGGGAAGAGGGAAAAACTGTTTTTT,CASSAGQGKREKLFF
-,TRBD2,TRBJ2-3,TRBV4-3,TGCGCCAGCAGCCAAGTTGCTAGCGGGAGAACAGATACGCAGTATTTT,CASSQVASGRTDTQYF
-,TRBD1,TRBJ2-7,TRBV3-1/TRBV3-2,TGTGCCAGCAGCCAGCCCGGACAGGGGGCGGGAGACGAGCAGTACTTC,CASSQPGQGAGDEQYF
-,-,TRBJ2-5,TRBV29-1,TGCAGCGTTGAAGGGCAGGGTGAGACCCAGTACTTC,CSVEGQGETQYF
once,TRBD1,TRBJ2-1,TRBV5-6,TGTGCCAGCAGCGGGCAGGGGGTAACCTACAATGAGCAGTTCTTC,CASSGQGVTYNEQFF
-,TRBD1,TRBJ2-3,TRBV11-2,TGTGCCAGCAGCTTAGTAACAGGGGGGCCCACAGATACGCAGTATTTT,CASSLVTGGPTDTQYF
-,TRBD2,TRBJ2-1,TRBV7-7,TGTGCCAGCAGCCCGTTAGCTAGCGGGGCCCATGAGCAGTTCTTC,CASSPLASGAHEQFF
-,TRBD2,TRBJ2-7,TRBV7-9,TGTGCCAGCAGCGACGAGCGGGAGGATCGCTACGAGCAGTACTTC,CASSDEREDRYEQYF
-,-,TRBJ1-5,TRBV19,TGTGCCAGTAGACTGACATACGATAGCAATCAGCCCCAGCATTTT,CASRLTYDSNQPQHF
-,TRBD2,TRBJ2-2,TRBV28,TGTGCCAGCAGTCACATAGCGGGGGGGAACACCGGGGAGCTGTTTTTT,CASSHIAGGNTGELFF
-,-,TRBJ1-3,TRBV12-3/TRBV12-4,TGTGCCAGCAGCCTTTTCTCTGGAAACACCATATATTTT,CASSLFSGNTIYF
once,TRBD2,TRBJ2-7,TRBV18,TGTGCCAGCTCACCAGGGACTAACGAGCAGTACTTC,CASSPGTNEQYF
-,-,TRBJ1-2,TRBV29-1,TGCAGCGTTGAAGATAAGCGGAGTAACTATGGCTACACCTTC,CSVEDKRSNYGYTF
-,-,TRBJ1-1,TRBV7-2,TGTGCCAGCAGCTTAGTTCCAGACATGAACACTGAAGCTTTCTTT,CASSLVPDMNTEAFF
-,TRBD1,TRBJ1-5,TRBV28,TGTGCCAGCAGAAATACAGGGGGAAGCAATCAGCCCCAGCATTTT,CASRNTGGSNQPQHF
-,-,TRBJ1-6,TRBV15,TGTGCCACCAGCAGAGATGTGAGCTCCTATAATTCACCCCTCCACTTT,CATSRDVSSYNSPLHF
-,TRBD2,TRBJ2-7,TRBV11-1,TGTGCCAGCCGCCCCCGAAGCGGGAACTACGAGCAGTACTTC,CASRPRSGNYEQYF
once,-,TRBJ1-5,TRBV5-1,TGCGCCAGCAGCTTGGGGGCCGATCAGCCCCAGCATTTT,CASSLGADQPQHF
-,TRBD1,TRBJ1-6,TRBV10-2,TGCGCCAGCAGTGGGGGGACAGCCCTATGGACCCTCCACTTT,CASSGGTALWTLHF
-,TRBD1,TRBJ1-6,TRBV18,TGTGCCAGCTCACCCGGGACAGTTGATTCACCCCTCCACTTT,CASSPGTVDSPLHF
-,TRBD1,TRBJ2-1,TRBV15,TGTGCCACCAGCAGAGACCAGTCGGACAGGGTTGGGTATGAGCAGTTCTTC,CATSRDQSDRVGYEQFF
-,TRBD2,TRBJ2-7,TRBV4-1,TGCGCCAGCAGCCAATTGTACCTAGCGGAGTACGAGCAGTACTTC,CASSQLYLAEYEQYF
-,TRBD1,TRBJ1-1,TRBV7-8,TGTGCCAGCAGCCCAAGGACAGGGGGGTACACTGAAGCTTTCTTT,CASSPRTGGYTEAFF
-,-,TRBJ1-1,TRBV29-1,TGCAGCGTTGAAAACCCAGGGTTGTACACTGAAGCTTTCTTT,CSVENPGLYTEAFF
-,TRBD1,TRBJ1-5,TRBV18,TGTGCCAGCTCACCCGGGACAGGGGGAGAGAATCAGCCCCAGCATTTT,CASSPGTGGENQPQHF
-,TRBD1,TRBJ1-1,TRBV11-3,TGTGCCAGCAGCTTAGACCGGACAGGTAGGGGGGCCACTGAAGCTTTCTTT,CASSLDRTGRGATEAFF
once,TRBD1,TRBJ1-5,TRBV19,TGTGCCAGTAGGGGGACAGGGAACCTCAATCAGCCCCAGCATTTT,CASRGTGNLNQPQHF
-,-,TRBJ1-2,TRBV4-1,TGCGCCAGCAGCCAACTTAGGGGGTCGGACACCGGCTACACCTTC,CASSQLRGSDTGYTF
-,TRBD2,TRBJ2-1,TRBV11-1,TGTGCCAGCAGCCCTAGGACTAGCGGGTACAATGAGCAGTTCTTC,CASSPRTSGYNEQFF
-,-,TRBJ2-1,TRBV4-1,TGCGCCAGCAGCCAAACGGCGGCCGACAATGAGCAGTTCTTC,CASSQTAADNEQFF
-,-,TRBJ2-7,TRBV11-2,TGTGCCAGCAGCTTAGTAGGGCGGGCCTACGAGCAGTACTTC,CASSLVGRAYEQYF
-,-,TRBJ1-2,TRBV30,TGTGCCTGGGGATACAGCTATGGCTACACCTTC,CAWGYSYGYTF
once,TRBD1,TRBJ1-1,TRBV3-1/TRBV3-2,TGTGCCAGCAGCCCGGGGGACAGACACACTGAAGCTTTCTTT,CASSPGDRHTEAFF
-,-,TRBJ2-3,TRBV5-1,TGCGCCAGCAGCTTGGGCAACCAGGGGCATACGCAGTATTTT,CASSLGNQGHTQYF
-,-,TRBJ1-2,TRBV27,TGTGCCAGCAGTAGAGCAGGGTACGGCTACACCTTC,CASSRAGYGYTF
-,TRBD1,TRBJ1-3,TRBV9,TGTGCCAGCAGCGTGACAGGGTCTGGAAACACCATATATTTT,CASSVTGSGNTIYF
once,-,TRBJ2-1,TRBV27,TGTGCCAGCAGGAAAGGGGCGACCTACAATGAGCAGTTCTTC,CASRKGATYNEQFF
-,-,TRBJ2-1,TRBV3-1/TRBV3-2,TGTGCCAGCAGCCAAGATTGGACCCGAGGGCACAATGAGCAGTTCTTC,CASSQDWTRGHNEQFF
-,-,TRBJ2-7,TRBV4-1,TGCGCCAGCAGCCCCCGGGACACCTCCTACGAGCAGTACTTC,CASSPRDTSYEQYF
-,TRBD1,TRBJ2-2,TRBV11-1,TGTGCCAGCAAGTCAGGACAGGCAGCCGGGGAGCTGTTTTTT,CASKSGQAAGELFF
-,-,TRBJ2-3,TRBV7-3,TGTGCCAGCAGCTCGGCGGGTAAAAGCACAGATACGCAGTATTTT,CASSSAGKSTDTQYF
-,-,TRBJ2-1,TRBV12-3/TRBV12-4,TGTGCCAGCAGTTTCGCAGTATACAATGAGCAGTTCTTC,CASSFAVYNEQFF
-,-,TRBJ1-5,TRBV2,TGTGCCAGCGCGGGGGCTTATAGCAATCAGCCCCAGCATTTT,CASAGAYSNQPQHF
once,-,TRBJ2-1,TRBV24-1,TGTGCCACCAGGGCTGAATCCAGCAATGAGCAGTTCTTC,CATRAESSNEQFF
-,-,TRBJ2-7,TRBV4-1,TGCGCCAGCAGCCAAGGACCCAGGTCCTACGAGCAGTACTTC,CASSQGPRSYEQYF
-,-,TRBJ1-5,TRBV27,TGTGCCAGCAGCGGCGGACAGATCAATCAGCCCCAGCATTTT,CASSGGQINQPQHF
-,TRBD1,TRBJ2-5,TRBV30,TGTGCCTGGAATCAAGGGACAGGGACGGGAGAGACCCAGTACTTC,CAWNQGTGTGETQYF
-,-,TRBJ2-5,TRBV5-5,TGTGCCAGCAGCTTGGCCGGTGATCAAGAGACCCAGTACTTC,CASSLAGDQETQYF
-,-,TRBJ2-1,TRBV29-1,TGCAGCGTTGAAGATGTCGGAGTAGCCTACAATGAGCAGTTCTTC,CSVEDVGVAYNEQFF
-,-,TRBJ2-3,TRBV24-1,TGTGCCACCAGTGACCGACAGACCCCAGTAGGAGATACGCAGTATTTT,CATSDRQTPVGDTQYF
-,TRBD2,TRBJ2-2,TRBV30,TGTGCCTGGAGTGGAGGACTAGACACCGGGGAGCTGTTTTTT,CAWSGGLDTGELFF